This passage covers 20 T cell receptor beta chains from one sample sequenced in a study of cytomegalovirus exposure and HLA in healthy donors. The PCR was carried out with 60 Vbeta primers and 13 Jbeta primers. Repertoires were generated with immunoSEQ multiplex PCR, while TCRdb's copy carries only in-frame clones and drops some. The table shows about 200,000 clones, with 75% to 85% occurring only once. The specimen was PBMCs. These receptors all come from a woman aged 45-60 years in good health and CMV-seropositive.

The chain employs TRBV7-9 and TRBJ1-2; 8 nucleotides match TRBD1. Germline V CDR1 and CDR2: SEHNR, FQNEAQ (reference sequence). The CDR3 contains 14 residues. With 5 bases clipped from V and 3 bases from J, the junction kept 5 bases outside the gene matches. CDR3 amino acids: CASSRGQGYYGYTF. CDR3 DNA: TGTGCCAGCAGCAGAGGACAGGGTTACTATGGCTACACCTTC.

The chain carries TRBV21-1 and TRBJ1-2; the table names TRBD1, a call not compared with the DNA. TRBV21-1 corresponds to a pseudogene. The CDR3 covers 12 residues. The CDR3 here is CASRGLNYGYTF. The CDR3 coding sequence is TGTGCCAGCAGGGGGCTTAACTATGGCTACACCTTC.

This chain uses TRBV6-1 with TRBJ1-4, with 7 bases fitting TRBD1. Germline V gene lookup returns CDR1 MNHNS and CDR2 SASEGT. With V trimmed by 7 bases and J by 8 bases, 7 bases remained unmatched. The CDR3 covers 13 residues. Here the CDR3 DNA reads TGTGCCAGCACCACAGGGGAGGCGGAAAAACTGTTTTTT. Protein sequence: CASTTGEAEKLFF.

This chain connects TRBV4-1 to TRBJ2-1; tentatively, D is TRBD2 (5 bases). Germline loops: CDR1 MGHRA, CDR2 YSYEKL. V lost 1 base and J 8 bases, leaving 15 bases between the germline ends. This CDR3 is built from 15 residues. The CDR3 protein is CASSQGSVPGDEQFF. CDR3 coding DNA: TGCGCCAGCAGCCAAGGTAGCGTCCCCGGGGATGAGCAGTTCTTC.

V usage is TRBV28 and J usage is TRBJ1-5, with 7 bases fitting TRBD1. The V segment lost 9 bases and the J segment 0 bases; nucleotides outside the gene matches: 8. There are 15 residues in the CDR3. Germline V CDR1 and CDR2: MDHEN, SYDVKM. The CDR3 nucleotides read TGTGCCAGTCTCACAGGGGATTATAGCAATCAGCCCCAGCATTTT. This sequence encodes CASLTGDYSNQPQHF.

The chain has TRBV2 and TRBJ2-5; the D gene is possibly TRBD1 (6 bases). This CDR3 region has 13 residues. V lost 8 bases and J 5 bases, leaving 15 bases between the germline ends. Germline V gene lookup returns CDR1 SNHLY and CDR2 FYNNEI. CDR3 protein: CASSVQGGETQYF. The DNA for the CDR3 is TGTGCCAGCTCCGTACAGGGCGGGGAGACCCAGTACTTC.

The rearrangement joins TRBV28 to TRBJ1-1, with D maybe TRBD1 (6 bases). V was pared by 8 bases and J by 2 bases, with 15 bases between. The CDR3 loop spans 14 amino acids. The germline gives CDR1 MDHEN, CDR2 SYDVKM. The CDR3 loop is CASFLQGPNTEAFF. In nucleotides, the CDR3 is TGTGCCAGCTTCCTCCAGGGGCCCAACACTGAAGCTTTCTTT.

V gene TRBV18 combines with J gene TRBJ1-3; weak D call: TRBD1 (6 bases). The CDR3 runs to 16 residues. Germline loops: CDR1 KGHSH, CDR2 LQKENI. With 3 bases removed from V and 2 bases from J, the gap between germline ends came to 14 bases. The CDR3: CASSPGMPGAGNTIYF. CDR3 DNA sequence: TGTGCCAGCTCACCGGGGATGCCAGGGGCTGGAAACACCATATATTTT.

This chain's CDR3 is CASSYGSAGGQETQYF. The DNA of the CDR3 is TGTGCCAGCAGTTACGGGTCAGCCGGCGGCCAAGAGACCCAGTACTTC. The chain combines TRBV6-6 with TRBJ2-5; D gene unclear. Per the germline V gene, CDR1 is MNHNY and CDR2 is SVGAGI (reference sequence). The germline V and J ends were trimmed by 2 bases and 1 base, with 14 bases remaining between them. This CDR3 is 16 amino acids long.

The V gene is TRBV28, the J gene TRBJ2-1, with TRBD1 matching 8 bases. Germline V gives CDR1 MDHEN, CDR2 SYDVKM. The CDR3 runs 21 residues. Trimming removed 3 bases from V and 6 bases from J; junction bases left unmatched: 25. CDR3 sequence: CASSFAPIRTGTVIVGNEQFF. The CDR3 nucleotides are TGTGCCAGCAGTTTCGCCCCCATCCGGACAGGGACGGTGATTGTTGGCAATGAGCAGTTCTTC.

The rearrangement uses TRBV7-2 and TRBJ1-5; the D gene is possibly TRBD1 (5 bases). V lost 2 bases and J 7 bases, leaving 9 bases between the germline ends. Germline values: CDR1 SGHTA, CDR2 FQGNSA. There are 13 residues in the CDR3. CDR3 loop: CASSLPNRQPQHF. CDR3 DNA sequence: TGTGCCAGCAGCTTACCTAACAGGCAGCCCCAGCATTTT.

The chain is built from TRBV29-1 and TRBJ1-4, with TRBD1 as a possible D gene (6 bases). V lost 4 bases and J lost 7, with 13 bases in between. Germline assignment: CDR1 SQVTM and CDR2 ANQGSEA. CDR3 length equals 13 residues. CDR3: CSVGDRDTEKLFF. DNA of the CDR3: TGCAGCGTTGGGGACCGGGACACTGAAAAACTGTTTTTT.

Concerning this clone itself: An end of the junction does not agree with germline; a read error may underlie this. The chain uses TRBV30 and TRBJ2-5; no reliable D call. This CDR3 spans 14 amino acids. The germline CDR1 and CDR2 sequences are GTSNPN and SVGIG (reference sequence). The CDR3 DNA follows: TGTGCCTGGAGACCCCTCCCCGTAGGAGAGACCCGGTACTTC. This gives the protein CAWRPLPVGETRYF.

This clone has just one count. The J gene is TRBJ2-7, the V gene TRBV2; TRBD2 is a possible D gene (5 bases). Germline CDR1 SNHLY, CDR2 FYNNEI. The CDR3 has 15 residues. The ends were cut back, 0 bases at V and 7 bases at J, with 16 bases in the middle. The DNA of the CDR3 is TGTGCCAGCAGTGAAGCGCAGTCACCACCGGGAGAGCAGTACTTC. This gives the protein CASSEAQSPPGEQYF.

The DNA for the CDR3 is TGCGCCAGCAGCTACCCGCCCTCGACAGGGCGTTACACTGAAGCTTTCTTT. This sequence encodes CASSYPPSTGRYTEAFF. The chain recombines TRBV5-1 with TRBJ1-1, with 7 bases that match TRBD1. This CDR3 region has 17 residues. V lost 3 bases and J lost 3; bases outside the gene matches: 14. CDR1 is SGHRS and CDR2 is YFSETQ in the germline V gene.

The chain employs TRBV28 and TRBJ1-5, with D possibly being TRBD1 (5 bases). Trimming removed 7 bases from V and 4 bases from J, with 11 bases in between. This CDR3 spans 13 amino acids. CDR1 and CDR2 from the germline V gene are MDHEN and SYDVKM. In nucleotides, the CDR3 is TGTGCCAGCACCAGACAGCAAAATCAGCCCCAGCATTTT. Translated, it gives CASTRQQNQPQHF.

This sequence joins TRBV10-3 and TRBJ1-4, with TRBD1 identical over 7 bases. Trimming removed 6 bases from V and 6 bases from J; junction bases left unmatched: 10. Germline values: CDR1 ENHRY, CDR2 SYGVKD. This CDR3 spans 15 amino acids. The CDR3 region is CAISSGRDSYEKLFF. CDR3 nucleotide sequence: TGTGCCATCAGCTCCGGCCGGGACAGCTATGAAAAACTGTTTTTT.

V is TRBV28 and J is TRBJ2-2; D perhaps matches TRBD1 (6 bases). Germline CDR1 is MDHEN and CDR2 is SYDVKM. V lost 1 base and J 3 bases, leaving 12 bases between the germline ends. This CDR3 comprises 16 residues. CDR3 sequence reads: CASSLFQGLDTGELFF. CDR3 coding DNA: TGTGCCAGCAGTTTATTTCAGGGGTTGGACACCGGGGAGCTGTTTTTT.

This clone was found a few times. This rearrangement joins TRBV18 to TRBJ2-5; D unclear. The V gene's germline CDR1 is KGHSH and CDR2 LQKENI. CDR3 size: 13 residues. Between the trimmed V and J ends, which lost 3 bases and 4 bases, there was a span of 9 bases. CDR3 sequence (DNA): TGTGCCAGCTCACCCAATCTAGGAGAGACCCAGTACTTC. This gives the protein CASSPNLGETQYF.

The CDR3: CASSPPNRQEQFF. Here the CDR3 DNA reads TGTGCCAGCTCACCACCTAACAGGCAGGAGCAGTTCTTC. The chain has TRBV18 and TRBJ2-1; weak D call: TRBD1 (5 bases). Trimming cost V 0 bases and J 10 bases, with 10 bases left between them. CDR1 and CDR2 from the germline V gene are KGHSH and LQKENI. This CDR3 has 13 amino acids. Full variable domain (outside the CDR3, taken from reference TRBV18 and TRBJ2-1): NAGVMQNPRHLVRRRGQEARLRCSPMKGHSHVYWYRQLPEEGLKFMVYLQKENIIDESGMPKERFSAEFPKEGPSILRIQQVVRGDSAAYFCASSPPNRQEQFFGPGTRLTVL.